This is a list of T cell receptor beta chains from one sample in a study of cytomegalovirus exposure and HLA in healthy donors. Generated by immunoSEQ multiplex PCR, the TCRdb table keeps only in-frame clones and is missing some. The top ten hold more than 1.4% of the sample, which has 90,000 to 150,000 clones, roughly 80% seen once. Sequencing was done on a sample of PBMCs. These receptors all stem from a woman between 18 and 29 years old in good health and CMV-seronegative. Both conserved end residues are part of each CDR3. D genes are given only for firm matches.

D gene,V gene,CDR3 protein
NA,TRBV18,CASSPLETTSSGNTIYF
TRBD2,TRBV19,CATGGLAGGSGEQYF
TRBD2,TRBV6-5,CASSLTGLPITQYF
TRBD1,TRBV4-2,CASSHDPGQGGWTLHF
NA,TRBV12-1,CASSFLVLGRKPLCGANVLTF
TRBD1,TRBV5-1,CASRDRAADTQYF
NA,TRBV6-1,CASTPSPVNTGELFF
NA,TRBV5-5,CASSLFGSSYNSPLHF
NA,TRBV11-3,CASSLDGDDPQYF
TRBD1,TRBV4-3,CASSQGVGQGTEAFF
TRBD1,TRBV5-4,CASSPGTGGSYGYTF
TRBD1,TRBV7-2,CASSAPGGRREAFF
NA,TRBV7-2,CASSLGPGLSRLLFF
NA,TRBV5-1,CASSLAPKTGRERGNQPQHF
NA,TRBV11-2,CASSPQGTRIYNEQFF
NA,TRBV6-6,CASRTGSGNTIYF
TRBD1,TRBV19,CASSTFTGQGRGTEAFF
TRBD2,TRBV19,CASSIRLAGLTYEQYF
NA,TRBV10-3,CASSLGGAYNQPQHF
NA,TRBV5-1,CASSLSAASITRYEQYF
TRBD2,TRBV10-3,CAISARTSGGDNEQFF
NA,TRBV2,CASTPFDTPYEQYF
NA,TRBV19,CASSLQTRRGGYTF
NA,TRBV7-6,CASSGGLSNEQFF
NA,TRBV7-2,CASSQYRVPSDYGYTF
NA,TRBV2,CAVRLALNTGELFF
NA,TRBV10-3,CAISDAGSYYGYTF
NA,TRBV4-1,CASSLRSTRSSTDTQYF
NA,TRBV19,CASSMQENTEAFF
NA,TRBV7-2,CASSSQGSSGNTIYF
NA,TRBV6-6,CASRLGGAANYGYTF
NA,TRBV11-2,CASSSGTDNYEQYF
TRBD1,TRBV5-1,CASSLGTGGYGYTF
NA,TRBV7-7,CASSFGQGNYEQYF
NA,TRBV5-4,CASSLGGGAYGYTF
NA,TRBV7-2,CASSLGRGGSPLHF
NA,TRBV7-2,CASSTDTLAEQYF
NA,TRBV20-1,CSAPRYEQYF
NA,TRBV7-8,CASSLVGTPSNQPQHF
NA,TRBV19,CASSFDRGELFF
NA,TRBV5-1,CASSFNGIKETQYF
NA,TRBV9,CASSEQGANTEAFF
TRBD1,TRBV5-1,CASSPRRGTGSSNTGELFF
NA,TRBV9,CATSPGTMNTEAFF
NA,TRBV7-7,CASSSGPQPQHF